One and the same sample provided the 4 T cell receptor beta chains below, sequenced in a study of T cell responses to AZD1222 COVID-19 vaccine. Clones were read by immunoSEQ multiplex PCR, and TCRdb kept only the in-frame ones, dropping some. Among roughly 120,000 clones listed, 75% to 90% were seen once. The sample in question was peripheral blood, obtained 28 days after the second AZD1222 dose. All receptors come from an adult who received the AZD1222 COVID-19 vaccine.

This sequence joins TRBV9 and TRBJ1-1; D unclear. Germline CDR1 is SGDLS and CDR2 is YYNGEE. V was pared by 0 bases and J by 9 bases, with 12 bases between. The CDR3 totals 13 residues. CDR3 sequence reads: CASSVGPGDQAFF. CDR3 nucleotide sequence: TGTGCCAGCAGCGTAGGTCCAGGAGACCAAGCTTTCTTT.

This clone has just a few counts. The chain is built from TRBV3-1 (or the pseudogene TRBV3-2) and TRBJ2-7; D may be TRBD1 or TRBD2 (5 bases each). V was clipped by 4 bases and J by 6 bases, with 13 bases between them. CDR3 length: 13 amino acids. Per the germline V gene, CDR1 is LGHDT and CDR2 is YNNKEL (reference sequence). CDR3 amino acids: CASSLRDRSEQYF. Written as DNA, the CDR3 is TGTGCCAGCAGCCTCAGGGACCGGTCCGAGCAGTACTTC.

The V and J genes are TRBV6-5 and TRBJ2-2, with a tentative D call TRBD2 (6 bases). The CDR3 has 13 amino acids. V was pared by 7 bases and J by 6 bases, with 12 bases between. Germline V gives CDR1 MNHEY, CDR2 SVGAGI. The CDR3 DNA is TGTGCCAGCATGGTGTCGGGGGCCGGGGAGCTGTTTTTT. Amino acids: CASMVSGAGELFF.

This clone was seen more than once but under ten times. This rearrangement joins TRBV6-5 to TRBJ1-2, with D tentatively TRBD1 (5 bases). CDR1 is MNHEY, CDR2 SVGAGI, per germline. The CDR3 has 14 amino acids. V lost 8 bases and J lost 5, with 18 bases in between. CDR3: CASHLRGDSYGYTF. CDR3 coding DNA: TGTGCCAGCCACCTCCGCGGGGACTCATATGGCTACACCTTC.